This T cell receptor (beta chain) comes out of a study of blood T cell repertoires in COVID-19. Regarding this clone: A junction boundary mismatches the germline segment, possibly from a read error.

The CDR3 is 16 amino acids. TCRdb's copy holds only in-frame clones and misses some; the assay was immunoSEQ multiplex PCR. The sample consists of some 38,000 clones, about 90% of them appearing once. Sequenced input: peripheral blood. V gene TRBV23-1 combines with J gene TRBJ2-1; 9 positions match TRBD1. TRBV23-1 is known as an ORF, though its function is uncertain. This sequence was found in a woman in her twenties or thirties in a cohort sampled during active COVID-19. Written as DNA, the CDR3 is TGCGCCGGCAGTCGGGACAGGGACGGATCCTACAATGAGCAGTTCTTC. It translates to CAGSRDRDGSYNEQFF.